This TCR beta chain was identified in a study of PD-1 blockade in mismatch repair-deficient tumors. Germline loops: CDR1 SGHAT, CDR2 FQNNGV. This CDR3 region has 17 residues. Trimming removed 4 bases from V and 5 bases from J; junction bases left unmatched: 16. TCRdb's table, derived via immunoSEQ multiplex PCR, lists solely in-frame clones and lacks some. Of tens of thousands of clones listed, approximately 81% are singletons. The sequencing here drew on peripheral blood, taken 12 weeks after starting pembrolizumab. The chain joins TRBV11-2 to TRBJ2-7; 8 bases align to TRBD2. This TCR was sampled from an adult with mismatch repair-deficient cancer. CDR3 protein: CASSSAGGGPRAHEQYF. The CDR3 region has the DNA TGTGCCAGCAGCTCCGCCGGGGGGGGACCCAGAGCCCACGAGCAGTACTTC.